This T cell receptor beta chain originates from a study of T cells in Graves' hyperthyroidism and ophthalmopathy. Study information: The authors collected peripheral blood at initial diagnosis, before any treatment. General study results and limits: Researchers found most expanded thyroid clonotypes above 0.001 in blood as well.

Amplified regions were TCR beta CDR3 sequences from RNA transcripts. First-round RT-PCR with HTBI primers amplified the TCR CDR3 region. TCRdb reprocessed the multiplex PCR reads with MiXCR, giving one entry per CDR3 protein. This table holds hundreds of thousands of distinct CDR3 sequences, just under 20% found once. The CDR3 is 11 residues long. The V gene's germline CDR1 is SGHRS and CDR2 YFSETQ. This clonotype has at least ten counts. Antigen unknown. The junction shows a germline mismatch at one end, possibly a read error. Lactation, pregnancy, other autoimmune disease or uncontrolled infection excluded patients.

The source material was blood. The source is a middle-aged man with Graves' ophthalmopathy. The V and J genes are TRBV5-1 and TRBJ2-7, with 7 bases fitting TRBD2. The CDR3 DNA reads as TGTGCCAGCAGCGGGAACTACGAGCAGTACTTC. Protein product: CASSGNYEQYF. Looking up the rest from reference TRBV5-1 and TRBJ2-7 gives the full variable domain: KAGVTQTPRYLIKTRGQQVTLSCSPISGHRSVSWYQQTPGQGLQFLFEYFSETQRNKGNFPGRFSGRQFSNSRSEMNVSTLELGDSALYLCASSGNYEQYFGPGTRLTVT.